The TCR beta chain described here comes from a study of blood T cell repertoires in COVID-19. Sequenced by immunoSEQ multiplex PCR; TCRdb stores in-frame clones only, minus some. The sample has fewer than 85,000 clones; about 90% are singletons. This TCR derives from a human donor in a cohort sampled during active COVID-19. Source material: peripheral blood.

For the CDR3, the DNA is TGTGCCAGCAGTGACCGCCGGACAGGGGTATCGGAAAGCACCATATATTTT. Its translation: CASSDRRTGVSESTIYF. This chain uses TRBV2 with TRBJ1-3; 9 bases line up with TRBD1. The V and J ends lost 3 bases and 9 bases, in that order; junction bases with no gene match: 15. This CDR3 has 17 residues. The V gene's germline CDR1 is SNHLY and CDR2 FYNNEI.